This TCR beta chain was recovered during a study of T cell responses to AZD1222 COVID-19 vaccine. Produced via immunoSEQ multiplex PCR; TCRdb's table is partial and in-frame only. The table shows around 150,000 clones, with 80% to 95% occurring only once. J gave up 5 bases and V 5 bases, and 5 bases lay outside the gene matches. CDR3 length: 13 residues. The V gene's germline CDR1 is KGHSH and CDR2 LQKENI. Broader study findings: Among those given AZD1222, only five or six were seropositive at baseline. Repertoires in all cases were sampled only once the peak T cell response had passed.

Concerning this clone: Antigen unknown.

The origin of this receptor is an adult who received the AZD1222 COVID-19 vaccine. The source was peripheral blood, collected 28 days after the second AZD1222 dose. This chain connects TRBV18 to TRBJ1-2, with 7 bases matching TRBD1. The CDR3 loop reads CASSAGQLYGYTF. The CDR3 DNA reads as TGTGCCAGCTCAGCGGGACAGCTTTATGGCTACACCTTC.